Following are 30 T cell receptor beta chains from one sample sequenced in a study of T cell responses to AZD1222 COVID-19 vaccine. TCRdb's table, derived via immunoSEQ multiplex PCR, lists solely in-frame clones and lacks some. The sample consists of approximately 80,000 clones, roughly 87% of them appearing once. The sequenced sample was peripheral blood, obtained on day 0 of MenACWY control vaccination. The source is an adult in good health.

The chain links TRBV5-1 to TRBJ1-1; D is uncertain. The CDR3 is 14 residues long. Trimming removed 5 bases from V and 1 base from J, with 12 bases in between. CDR1 and CDR2 from the germline V gene are SGHRS and YFSETQ. In nucleotides, the CDR3 is TGCGCCAGCAGAGGAGGTGGGTCGAACACTGAAGCTTTCTTT. This codes for CASRGGGSNTEAFF.

The rearrangement uses TRBV3-1 (or the pseudogene TRBV3-2) and TRBJ2-5, with TRBD2 as a possible D gene (6 bases). The germline V and J ends were trimmed by 2 bases and 5 bases, with 18 bases remaining between them. This CDR3 is 16 amino acids long. Per germline, CDR1 LGHDT and CDR2 YNNKEL (reference sequence). The CDR3 DNA reads as TGTGCCAGCAGCCAACACTCGGGGGTCTTGGGGGAGACCCAGTACTTC. As protein: CASSQHSGVLGETQYF.

Only a few counts were recorded for this clone. This chain uses TRBV5-8 with TRBJ2-5, with D unclear. V lost 5 bases to trimming and J lost 2 bases, with 4 bases between them. Germline V gene sequence: CDR1 SGHTS, CDR2 YDEGEE. CDR3 length: 11 residues. The CDR3 region is CASSRQETQYF. CDR3 nucleotide sequence: TGTGCCAGCAGTCGTCAAGAGACCCAGTACTTC.

V gene TRBV30 combines with J gene TRBJ1-2; D may be TRBD1 (5 bases). This CDR3 spans 13 amino acids. V lost 8 bases, J lost 0 bases, and 13 bases lay in between. CDR1 and CDR2 (germline): GTSNPN, SVGIG (reference sequence). The chain's CDR3 is CAGGREANYGYTF. The CDR3 nucleotides are TGTGCCGGGGGTCGGGAAGCTAACTATGGCTACACCTTC. The whole variable domain, remainder taken from reference TRBV30 and TRBJ1-2, is SQTIHQWPATLVQPVGSPLSLECTVEGTSNPNLYWYRQAAGRGLQLLFYSVGIGQISSEVPQNLSASRPQDRQFILSSKKLLLSDSGFYLCAGGREANYGYTFGSGTRLTVV.

This chain joins TRBV18 and TRBJ2-7; D uncertain. Per the germline V gene, CDR1 is KGHSH and CDR2 is LQKENI. The CDR3 covers 14 residues. V lost 2 bases and J lost 1, with 9 bases in between. CDR3 protein: CASSPSNPSYEQYF. CDR3 sequence (DNA): TGTGCCAGCTCACCAAGCAACCCGTCCTACGAGCAGTACTTC.

In DNA form, the CDR3 reads TGTGCCAGTCGACAGGCCCCCACCGGGGAGCTGTTTTTT. This sequence encodes CASRQAPTGELFF. This sequence joins TRBV6-5 and TRBJ2-2; tentative D call: TRBD1 (6 bases). V was pared by 9 bases and J by 4 bases, with 12 bases between. The CDR3 is made up of 13 amino acids. Germline assignment: CDR1 MNHEY and CDR2 SVGAGI.

The chain combines TRBV18 with TRBJ1-1; maybe TRBD1 (5 bases). CDR1 is KGHSH and CDR2 is LQKENI in the germline V gene. Trimming pared 3 bases from V and 2 bases from J, leaving 13 bases between. CDR3 size: 15 residues. The CDR3 region is CASSPGGDSNTEAFF. CDR3 in DNA: TGTGCCAGCTCACCCGGGGGGGACTCAAACACTGAAGCTTTCTTT.

The CDR3 bases are TGTGCCAGCAGTGAATTAGCAAGTCTAGCGGGAGGATACAATGAGCAGTTCTTC. This gives the protein CASSELASLAGGYNEQFF. The J gene is TRBJ2-1, the V gene TRBV25-1; 11 bases are shared with TRBD2. Germline lookup yields CDR1 MGHDK and CDR2 SYGVNS. V was pared by 1 base and J by 4 bases, with 9 bases of the junction left unmatched. The CDR3 consists of 18 residues.

V gene TRBV9 combines with J gene TRBJ2-7; D gene ambiguous. Germline lookup yields CDR1 SGDLS and CDR2 YYNGEE. The CDR3 contains 15 residues. Trimming took 0 bases from V and 2 from J, leaving 12 bases between them. Here the CDR3 reads CASSVAWQFTYEQYF. For the CDR3, the DNA is TGTGCCAGCAGCGTAGCATGGCAATTTACCTACGAGCAGTACTTC.

This clone occurred once. V usage is TRBV18 and J usage is TRBJ1-2; TRBD1 is a possible D gene (5 bases). The V gene lost 6 bases and the J gene lost 4 bases, with 15 bases spanning the gap. Germline V CDR1 and CDR2: KGHSH, LQKENI. The CDR3 loop spans 14 amino acids. CDR3 nucleotides: TGTGCCAGCTCTCTAGAAGGGGCCGGCTATGGCTACACCTTC. Its protein product is CASSLEGAGYGYTF.

In DNA, the CDR3 is TGTGCCAGCAGCTTAACGGACAGGGGAATCTACGAGCAGTACTTC. Translation gives CASSLTDRGIYEQYF. The chain couples TRBV7-8 to TRBJ2-7; 9 nucleotides agree with TRBD1. V lost 2 bases, J lost 3 bases, and 5 bases stayed unmatched. This CDR3 region has 15 residues. Germline CDR1 SGHVS, CDR2 FQNEAQ.

The J gene is TRBJ1-2, the V gene TRBV14, with D uncertain. The CDR3 totals 12 residues. Germline V gene sequence: CDR1 SGHDN, CDR2 FVKESK. V dropped 6 bases and J dropped 3 bases, with 8 bases sitting between them. CDR3 protein: CASSRLDYGYTF. CDR3 sequence (DNA): TGTGCCAGCAGTCGACTTGACTATGGCTACACCTTC.

This chain joins TRBV6-5 and TRBJ1-2; D remains unclear. The CDR3 covers 12 residues. The V gene's germline CDR1 is MNHEY and CDR2 SVGAGI. With 5 bases removed from V and 11 bases from J, the gap between germline ends came to 15 bases. The CDR3 protein is CASSPTRSWYTF. In nucleotides, the CDR3 is TGTGCCAGCAGTCCGACGAGGTCCTGGTACACCTTC.

This clone was seen only a few times. This sequence joins TRBV11-3 and TRBJ2-7; D remains unclear. V lost 0 bases to trimming and J lost 2 bases, with 5 bases between them. Per germline, CDR1 SGHNT and CDR2 YENEEA. The CDR3 totals 13 residues. The CDR3 DNA is TGTGCCAGCAGCTTAGAAACCGCCTACGAGCAGTACTTC. It translates to CASSLETAYEQYF.

This clone has a single count. The V and J genes are TRBV19 and TRBJ1-1; maybe TRBD1 (5 bases). V lost 5 bases and J lost 2, with 12 bases in between. The CDR3 sequence is 14 residues long. Per the germline V gene, CDR1 is LNHDA and CDR2 is SQIVND (reference sequence). This chain's CDR3 is CASSFREKNTEAFF. The CDR3 DNA is TGTGCCAGTAGTTTCAGGGAGAAAAACACTGAAGCTTTCTTT. Full variable domain (rest looked up from reference TRBV19 and TRBJ1-1): DGGITQSPKYLFRKEGQNVTLSCEQNLNHDAMYWYRQDPGQGLRLIYYSQIVNDFQKGDIAEGYSVSREKKESFPLTVTSAQKNPTAFYLCASSFREKNTEAFFGQGTRLTVV.

The chain couples TRBV6-5 to TRBJ2-2; TRBD1 might be the D (5 bases). From germline, CDR1 is MNHEY and CDR2 SVGAGI. The CDR3 is 15 residues long. V lost 7 bases and J lost 4, with 16 bases in between. CDR3 in amino acids: CASKTTGLGTGELFF. The DNA of the CDR3 is TGTGCCAGCAAAACAACAGGTTTGGGCACCGGGGAGCTGTTTTTT.

The chain employs TRBV7-2 and TRBJ2-1, with a weak D call TRBD2 (6 bases). Trimming took 5 bases from V and 10 from J, leaving 15 bases between them. The CDR3 is 13 amino acids. Germline V gene data show CDR1 as SGHTA and CDR2 as FQGNSA. The CDR3 sequence is CASSALAGGEQFF. The CDR3 DNA is TGTGCCAGCAGCGCTCTAGCCGGGGGAGAGCAGTTCTTC.

This rearrangement joins TRBV19 to TRBJ1-4; the D gene is possibly TRBD1 (6 bases). V was pared by 3 bases and J by 7 bases, with 15 bases between. The CDR3 contains 15 residues. CDR1 is LNHDA, CDR2 SQIVND, per germline (reference sequence). As DNA, the CDR3 is TGTGCCAGTAGTATCAACAGGGTTGACAGTGAAAAACTGTTTTTT. This encodes CASSINRVDSEKLFF.

The rearrangement uses TRBV6-6 and TRBJ1-1; D is unclear. V was trimmed by 0 bases and J by 3 bases, leaving 5 bases between them. CDR1 and CDR2 from the germline V gene are MNHNY and SVGAGI (reference sequence). The CDR3 spans 13 residues. The CDR3 sequence is CASSYSTDTEAFF. CDR3 nucleotides: TGTGCCAGCAGTTACTCTACAGACACTGAAGCTTTCTTT.

The V and J genes are TRBV7-2 and TRBJ1-3; 10 nucleotides match TRBD1. Germline loops: CDR1 SGHTA, CDR2 FQGNSA. The J segment lost 4 bases and the V segment lost 2 bases, leaving 5 bases of the junction unmatched. CDR3 length: 16 residues. CDR3 residues: CASSLTDRGLGNTIYF. For the CDR3, the DNA is TGTGCCAGCAGCTTAACAGACAGGGGGCTGGGAAACACCATATATTTT.

The chain joins TRBV15 to TRBJ1-5; TRBD1 is a possible D gene (5 bases). V lost 0 bases and J lost 8, with 11 bases in between. The germline gives CDR1 LNHNV, CDR2 YYDKDF (reference sequence). This CDR3 spans 14 amino acids. The CDR3 reads CATSRDGAREPQHF. Here the CDR3 DNA reads TGTGCCACCAGCAGAGATGGGGCTCGCGAGCCCCAGCATTTT.

This chain uses TRBV18 with TRBJ2-3; D is undetermined. The CDR3 loop spans 12 amino acids. V was clipped by 3 bases and J by 6 bases, with 7 bases between them. Per germline, CDR1 KGHSH and CDR2 LQKENI. The DNA of the CDR3 is TGTGCCAGCTCACCGAAAGCGGATACGCAGTATTTT. It is translated as CASSPKADTQYF.

The rearrangement uses TRBV19 and TRBJ1-5; D unresolved. Germline V lookup: CDR1 LNHDA, CDR2 SQIVND (reference sequence). V was trimmed by 4 bases and J by 7 bases, leaving 14 bases between them. The CDR3 extends over 14 amino acids. CDR3 sequence (DNA): TGTGCCAGTAGTACACAGTCCTCTGGGCAGCCCCAGCATTTT. Protein: CASSTQSSGQPQHF.

This clone has a handful of counts. The CDR3 is CASSRRTGNTEAFF. As DNA, the CDR3 is TGTGCCAGCAGTAGAAGGACAGGGAACACTGAAGCTTTCTTT. The chain recombines TRBV11-1 with TRBJ1-1, with 7 bases that match TRBD1. The CDR3 is 14 amino acids. Trimming at V came to 6 bases and at J to 1 base, leaving 5 bases not matched to a gene. From germline, CDR1 is SGHAT and CDR2 FQDESV (reference sequence).

V is TRBV6-2 or TRBV6-3 and J is TRBJ1-2, with D maybe TRBD1 (5 bases). Germline V CDR1 and CDR2: MNHEY, SVGEGT. Trimming shortened V by 0 bases and J by 12 bases, and 8 bases separated the two germline ends. The CDR3 totals 11 residues. The CDR3 reads CASSYSGENTF. The DNA of the CDR3 is TGTGCCAGCAGTTACTCAGGGGAGAACACCTTC.

The chain carries TRBV12-3 or TRBV12-4 and TRBJ2-7; D is unresolved. CDR3 length: 12 residues. V was cut by 3 bases and J by 3 bases, with 6 bases left in between. This CDR3 reads CASSLTVYEQYF. DNA for the CDR3: TGTGCCAGCAGTTTGACGGTCTACGAGCAGTACTTC.

This rearrangement joins TRBV19 to TRBJ1-6; 8 bases are shared with TRBD1. The junction had 3 bases not matched to a gene; V was cut back by 1 base and J by 7 bases. The CDR3 has 15 residues. Germline CDR1 LNHDA, CDR2 SQIVND (reference sequence). The CDR3 here is CASSIGTGRNSPLHF. CDR3 coding DNA: TGTGCCAGTAGTATAGGGACAGGGCGCAATTCACCCCTCCACTTT.

The V gene is TRBV4-3, the J gene TRBJ2-2; D is possibly TRBD1 (5 bases). The germline gives CDR1 LGHNA, CDR2 YSLEER. This CDR3 has 15 amino acids. V lost 1 base to trimming and J lost 2 bases, with 8 bases between them. The CDR3 loop is CASSQVGQNTGELFF. The CDR3 region has the DNA TGCGCCAGCAGCCAAGTGGGGCAAAACACCGGGGAGCTGTTTTTT.

In its sample, this clone was seen a few times. The gene calls are TRBV12-3 or TRBV12-4 and TRBJ1-2; no firm D call. This CDR3 spans 12 amino acids. The V end was cut by 6 bases, the J end by 5 bases, with 10 bases between. The CDR3 protein is CASSSGRYGYTF. As DNA, the CDR3 is TGTGCCAGCAGCTCCGGGCGATATGGCTACACCTTC.

This sequence joins TRBV6-5 and TRBJ1-6; D gene unclear. Trimming took 6 bases from V and 13 from J, leaving 16 bases between them. This CDR3 contains 13 residues. CDR1 is MNHEY, CDR2 SVGAGI, per germline. CDR3 nucleotide sequence: TGTGCCAGCAGGCTTCCCTCGACGGGGCCCCTCCACTTT. It codes for CASRLPSTGPLHF.